One and the same sample provided the 28 T cell receptor beta chains below, sequenced in a study of human T cells and chemical hapten exposure. The time point denotes: patch test 3, about 24 weeks after DPC sensitization. Treatment given: therapeutic diphenylcyclopropenone sensitization with weekly scalp DPC. TCRdb reanalysed the RACE reads using MiXCR and keeps one entry per CDR3 protein. The sample has about 200,000 distinct CDR3 sequences; under 25% are singletons. Sequencing used whole blood, obtained in connection with sensitization to the hapten diphenylcyclopropenone (DPC). The receptors stem from a woman aged 40 to 55 with alopecia areata. Some clones in this sample may be carry-over from other donors' samples.

The table lists this clonotype with a few counts. The chain links TRBV7-2 to TRBJ1-1; D is perhaps TRBD1 (5 bases). Germline values: CDR1 SGHTA, CDR2 FQGNSA. The CDR3 is 15 amino acids. V was shortened by 3 bases and J by 3 bases, with 14 bases between the two germline ends. As DNA, the CDR3 is TGTGCCAGCAGCTTGGTGGCGGGGGGGGACACTGAAGCTTTCTTT. Residues: CASSLVAGGDTEAFF.

In its sample, this clonotype was seen many times. The chain carries TRBV4-2 and TRBJ1-2, with D maybe TRBD1 (5 bases). CDR1 and CDR2 from the germline V gene are LGHNA and YNFKEQ. Trimming took 0 bases from V and 8 from J, leaving 10 bases between them. The CDR3 length is 13 residues. CDR3 amino acids: CASSQDQGYGYTF. The CDR3 region has the DNA TGTGCCAGCAGCCAAGATCAGGGATACGGCTACACCTTC.

This clonotype was seen a few times. The rearrangement links TRBV4-3 to TRBJ2-7; TRBD2 matches 8 bases. Trimming cost V 4 bases and J 1 base; bases outside gene matches: 12. The V gene's germline CDR1 is LGHNA and CDR2 YSLEER. CDR3 length: 17 amino acids. This chain's CDR3 is CASSRTAGTRESYEQYF. For the CDR3, the DNA is TGCGCCAGCAGCCGAACTGCCGGGACTAGAGAGTCCTACGAGCAGTACTTC.

This clonotype has just one count. The chain is built from TRBV6-6 and TRBJ2-2; D gene unclear. CDR1 is MNHNY, CDR2 SVGAGI, per germline (reference sequence). V was clipped by 4 bases and J by 6 bases, with 9 bases between them. CDR3 length: 13 residues. This CDR3 is CASSSGPPGELFF. CDR3 bases: TGTGCCAGCAGTTCAGGCCCTCCCGGGGAGCTGTTTTTT.

This clonotype was found many times. The V call is TRBV4-2, the J call TRBJ2-6; TRBD1 matches at 7 bases. The V segment lost 0 bases and the J segment 0 bases; nucleotides outside the gene matches: 2. This CDR3 has 17 amino acids. Germline V gene lookup returns CDR1 LGHNA and CDR2 YNFKEQ. The CDR3 region is CASSQEGQSSGANVLTF. The CDR3 coding sequence is TGTGCCAGCAGCCAAGAGGGACAGAGCTCTGGGGCCAACGTCCTGACTTTC.

The table lists this clonotype with a few counts. V gene TRBV7-9 combines with J gene TRBJ2-1; no definite D call. Germline CDR1 reads SEHNR; CDR2 reads FQNEAQ (reference sequence). CDR3 length: 11 residues. V was trimmed by 4 bases and J by 7 bases, leaving 5 bases between them. CDR3 in DNA: TGTGCCAGCAGCTCGATGAATGAGCAGTTCTTC. It translates to CASSSMNEQFF.

This clonotype was counted only a few times. The rearrangement uses TRBV9 and TRBJ1-1; D unresolved. Trimming left V 4 bases short and J 11 bases short, with 21 bases between. Per germline, CDR1 SGDLS and CDR2 YYNGEE. The length of the CDR3 is 14 residues. The CDR3 loop is CASSPDLAPRAAFF. DNA of the CDR3: TGTGCCAGCAGCCCGGATCTGGCGCCTAGAGCGGCTTTCTTT. Drawing the rest from reference TRBV9 and TRBJ1-1, the complete variable domain is DSGVTQTPKHLITATGQRVTLRCSPRSGDLSVYWYQQSLDQGLQFLIQYYNGEERAKGNILERFSAQQFPDLHSELNLSSLELGDSALYFCASSPDLAPRAAFFGQGTRLTVV.

This clonotype was counted only a few times. At one of its ends the junction is not consistent with the germline gene, which may arise from a read error. The chain carries TRBV7-6 and TRBJ1-3; tentatively, D is TRBD1 (6 bases). This CDR3 has 15 amino acids. Germline V gene lookup returns CDR1 SGHVS and CDR2 FNYEAQ. Here the CDR3 reads CVSSGGAGSGNTIYF. CDR3 nucleotides: TGTGTCAGCAGCGGGGGGGCCGGGTCTGGAAACACCATATATTTT.

The V call is TRBV6-5, the J call TRBJ1-1; D unresolved. Trimming stripped 2 bases from V and 3 bases from J, with 13 bases between. The germline gives CDR1 MNHEY, CDR2 SVGAGI. This CDR3 comprises 15 residues. CDR3 in amino acids: CASSYGRRVDTEAFF. The CDR3 DNA reads as TGTGCCAGCAGTTACGGCCGGCGGGTCGACACTGAAGCTTTCTTT.

This clonotype was recorded only once. The V and J genes are TRBV7-2 and TRBJ2-7; D possibly uses TRBD1 or TRBD2 (5 bases each). The germline CDR1 and CDR2 sequences are SGHTA and FQGNSA. The CDR3 is 15 residues long. The V gene lost 6 bases and the J gene lost 3 bases, with 18 bases spanning the gap. The CDR3 sequence is CASSPNPGRLYEQYF. In nucleotides, the CDR3 is TGTGCCAGCAGTCCGAACCCGGGACGGCTCTACGAGCAGTACTTC.

This clonotype appeared many times. The V and J genes are TRBV6-6 and TRBJ1-2; D is undetermined. Germline V gene lookup returns CDR1 MNHNY and CDR2 SVGAGI (reference sequence). Trimming cost V 6 bases and J 3 bases, with 11 bases left between them. The CDR3 extends over 13 amino acids. CDR3 loop: CASRIGRYYGYTF. The CDR3 region has the DNA TGTGCCAGCAGAATCGGACGGTACTATGGCTACACCTTC.

J is TRBJ2-1 and V is TRBV7-9; TRBD2 is a possible D gene (5 bases). V was shortened by 2 bases and J by 2 bases, with 10 bases between the two germline ends. This CDR3 comprises 15 residues. From germline, CDR1 is SEHNR and CDR2 FQNEAQ (reference sequence). The chain's CDR3 is CASSLMGSAYNEQFF. DNA of the CDR3: TGTGCCAGCAGCTTAATGGGTAGCGCCTACAATGAGCAGTTCTTC.

This clonotype has only a few counts. V is TRBV14 and J is TRBJ1-3; D unresolved. Trimming took off 6 bases at V and 4 bases at J, with 10 bases between the two ends. Germline CDR1 and CDR2: SGHDN and FVKESK. This CDR3 region has 13 residues. The CDR3 region is CASSPSGGNTIYF. The DNA for the CDR3 is TGTGCCAGCAGTCCCAGTGGCGGAAACACCATATATTTT.

The J gene is TRBJ1-1, the V gene TRBV18, with a possible D match to TRBD1 (5 bases). The CDR3 is made up of 16 amino acids. The germline V gene encodes CDR1 KGHSH and CDR2 LQKENI. The germline V and J ends were trimmed by 0 bases and 3 bases, with 14 bases remaining between them. This CDR3 is CASSPPSGGRHTEAFF. The DNA of the CDR3 is TGTGCCAGCTCACCACCGAGCGGGGGGAGGCACACTGAAGCTTTCTTT.

The V gene is TRBV28, the J gene TRBJ2-7, with D perhaps TRBD2 (5 bases). The CDR3 consists of 13 residues. Per the germline V gene, CDR1 is MDHEN and CDR2 is SYDVKM. Trimming removed 7 bases from V and 6 bases from J, with 16 bases in between. The CDR3, as DNA: TGTGCCAGCAATTCAGAGGGAGCGATCGAGCAGTACTTC. Translated, it gives CASNSEGAIEQYF.

This clonotype has a handful of counts. The chain joins TRBV20-1 to TRBJ2-5, with unresolved D. This CDR3 comprises 13 residues. The V end was cut by 0 bases, the J end by 0 bases, with 5 bases between. Germline V gene sequence: CDR1 DFQATT, CDR2 SNEGSKA (reference sequence). The CDR3 DNA sequence: TGCAGTGCTAGAGAGGGGTACCAAGAGACCCAGTACTTC. This gives the protein CSAREGYQETQYF.

This clonotype was counted a few times. This chain connects TRBV6-5 to TRBJ1-1; 9 bases match TRBD1. The V gene's germline CDR1 is MNHEY and CDR2 SVGAGI. This CDR3 spans 15 amino acids. With V trimmed by 6 bases and J by 0 bases, 5 bases remained unmatched. The CDR3 here is CASRRDRGMNTEAFF. The DNA of the CDR3 is TGTGCCAGCAGGCGAGACAGGGGGATGAACACTGAAGCTTTCTTT.

The J gene is TRBJ2-7, the V gene TRBV10-3; no clear D. The germline CDR1 and CDR2 sequences are ENHRY and SYGVKD. The CDR3 is made up of 13 amino acids. The V and J ends lost 2 bases and 1 base respectively, with 6 bases between them. The CDR3 nucleotides read TGTGCCATCAGTGAGATGGGGTCCTACGAGCAGTACTTC. It specifies CAISEMGSYEQYF.

The chain is built from TRBV9 and TRBJ2-3, with D perhaps being TRBD1 or TRBD2 (5 bases each). This CDR3 contains 14 residues. Germline V gene lookup returns CDR1 SGDLS and CDR2 YYNGEE. V was pared by 1 base and J by 8 bases, with 14 bases between. CDR3 region: CASSVPSTGGTQYF. CDR3 bases: TGTGCCAGCAGCGTACCCTCAACAGGAGGTACGCAGTATTTT.

This clonotype was observed at least ten times. V is TRBV20-1 and J is TRBJ1-1, with D possibly TRBD1 on 5 matching bases. With 7 bases removed from V and 0 bases from J, the gap between germline ends came to 12 bases. The CDR3 covers 13 residues. From germline, CDR1 is DFQATT and CDR2 SNEGSKA (reference sequence). The CDR3 here is CSGTGGMNTEAFF. The CDR3 DNA follows: TGCAGTGGCACCGGGGGAATGAACACTGAAGCTTTCTTT.

This clonotype turned up a few times. The genes are TRBV5-6 and TRBJ2-2; 7 nucleotides align to TRBD1. J lost 2 bases, V lost 3 bases, and 4 bases had no gene match. Germline V gene data show CDR1 as SGHDT and CDR2 as YYEEEE. This CDR3 is 15 amino acids long. CDR3 nucleotide sequence: TGTGCCAGCAGCTATACAGGGGTTAACACCGGGGAGCTGTTTTTT. Protein: CASSYTGVNTGELFF. The full variable domain, in which reference TRBV5-6 and TRBJ2-2 provide the parts outside the CDR3, is DAGVTQSPTHLIKTRGQQVTLRCSPKSGHDTVSWYQQALGQGPQFIFQYYEEEERQRGNFPDRFSGHQFPNYSSELNVNALLLGDSALYLCASSYTGVNTGELFFGEGSRLTVL.

The DNA of the CDR3 is TGTGCCAGCAGCTTGTTGGGCCCTAACTATGGCTACACCTTC. Encoded protein: CASSLLGPNYGYTF. The rearrangement joins TRBV5-6 to TRBJ1-2, with unresolved D. Trimming removed 1 base from V and 0 bases from J, with 7 bases in between. Germline V CDR1 and CDR2: SGHDT, YYEEEE. The CDR3 spans 14 residues.

This chain joins TRBV27 and TRBJ1-1; a weak D match, TRBD1 (5 bases). Trimming cost V 5 bases and J 1 base, with 23 bases left between them. The CDR3 is 18 amino acids. Germline V gene data show CDR1 as MNHEY and CDR2 as SMNVEV (reference sequence). The CDR3 is CASSPAVLFRDRNTEAFF. The DNA of the CDR3 is TGTGCCAGCAGTCCAGCAGTACTTTTCCGGGACCGGAACACTGAAGCTTTCTTT.

This clonotype was counted many times. The V call is TRBV20-1, the J call TRBJ2-5; D may be TRBD1 (5 bases). This CDR3 comprises 13 residues. Trimming cost V 1 base and J 0 bases, with 6 bases left between them. Germline assignment: CDR1 DFQATT and CDR2 SNEGSKA (reference sequence). The CDR3 region is CSARGQNQETQYF. The CDR3 nucleotides read TGCAGTGCTAGAGGACAGAACCAAGAGACCCAGTACTTC.

This chain connects TRBV6-5 to TRBJ2-3; TRBD1 matches at 8 bases. Germline-derived CDR1 and CDR2 are MNHEY and SVGAGI. This CDR3 comprises 17 residues. Germline trimming cut 0 bases from V and 2 bases from J; bases unmatched to any gene: 7. CDR3 sequence (DNA): TGTGCCAGCAGTTACTCGAGGACAGGGAGGTTCACAGATACGCAGTATTTT. Translated: CASSYSRTGRFTDTQYF.

This rearrangement joins TRBV27 to TRBJ2-1, with 8 nucleotides matching TRBD2. With V trimmed by 4 bases and J by 4 bases, 12 bases remained unmatched. CDR3 length: 17 amino acids. Germline V gives CDR1 MNHEY, CDR2 SMNVEV (reference sequence). CDR3 DNA: TGTGCCAGCAGTTCCGCTAGCGGGCCTCCATCTTACAATGAGCAGTTCTTC. This translates into CASSSASGPPSYNEQFF.

The V call is TRBV12-3 or TRBV12-4, the J call TRBJ1-5; a weak D match, TRBD1 (6 bases). V gave up 5 bases and J gave up 7 bases, with 21 bases separating them. The CDR3 contains 16 residues. CDR3 amino acids: CASSPADRQPHQPQHF. CDR3 coding DNA: TGTGCCAGCAGTCCCGCGGACAGACAACCCCACCAGCCCCAGCATTTT.

This clonotype has just a few counts. The genes are TRBV10-3 and TRBJ1-1, with a tentative D call TRBD1 (5 bases). CDR3 length: 12 residues. Germline values: CDR1 ENHRY, CDR2 SYGVKD. Trimming pared 0 bases from V and 8 bases from J, leaving 7 bases between. The CDR3 bases are TGTGCCATCAGTGAGTCGGCAGGGGAAGCTTTCTTT. The encoded protein is CAISESAGEAFF.